This T cell receptor beta chain was captured in a study of blood T cells in healthy people across ages. This clonotype was counted once. The V and J ends lost 3 bases and 6 bases, in that order; junction bases with no gene match: 10. The CDR3 spans 15 residues. CDR1 is DFQATT, CDR2 SNEGSKA, per germline (reference sequence). Primed by a sample-barcoded 5' primer and a J-beta primer mix, a second PCR proceeded for 7 to 11 cycles. TCRdb itself ran the 5' RACE reads through MiXCR, one entry per CDR3 protein. The top ten hold approximately 40% of the sample, which has 750,000 to 950,000 distinct CDR3 sequences, roughly 50% seen once.

This sequence joins TRBV20-1 and TRBJ2-1; 8 nucleotides match TRBD1. The specimen was blood. This TCR came from a man at least 80 years old in good health. CDR3: CSARGTGGYFNEQFF. The CDR3 DNA is TGCAGTGCTAGGGGGACAGGAGGATACTTCAATGAGCAGTTCTTC.